This is a list of T cell receptor beta chains from one sample in a study of neurological immune-mediated disorders. Using its own MiXCR run on the 5' RACE reads, TCRdb lists one record per CDR3 protein. The sample records some 71,000 distinct CDR3 sequences, more than 8.5% being singletons. Specimen: PBMCs. Receptors were obtained from a man younger than 45 in good health. CDR3s include the opening cysteine and the closing phenylalanine or tryptophan. Each record gives: CDR3 DNA, CDR3 protein, clone size, D gene, V gene, J gene. The D gene is left open where the match is weak. Size tells how often a clone was seen (once, few, many) or the class of an expanded clone, and some rows leave it out.

CDR3nt: TGTGCCAGCAACCTTAGAGGGTCCGGAACCAAAAACATTCAGTACTTC
CDR3aa: CASNLRGSGTKNIQYF
abundance: many
d_gene: NA
v_gene: TRBV7-9
j_gene: TRBJ2-4

CDR3nt: TGTGCCAGCAGTTTGCCTAACTCCCTCTACAATGAGCAGTTCTTC
CDR3aa: CASSLPNSLYNEQFF
abundance: many
d_gene: NA
v_gene: TRBV28
j_gene: TRBJ2-1

CDR3nt: TGTGCCAGCAGTCGACAGGGGGCTTACGAGCAGTACTTC
CDR3aa: CASSRQGAYEQYF
abundance: many
d_gene: TRBD1
v_gene: TRBV28
j_gene: TRBJ2-7

CDR3nt: TGTGCCAGCAGCCCGTCACAACCCTACAATGAGCAGTTCTTC
CDR3aa: CASSPSQPYNEQFF
abundance: many
d_gene: NA
v_gene: TRBV3-1
j_gene: TRBJ2-1

CDR3nt: TGTGCCAGCGAAGGGACCGCTACCTACGAGCAGTACTTC
CDR3aa: CASEGTATYEQYF
abundance: NA
d_gene: NA
v_gene: TRBV28
j_gene: TRBJ2-7

CDR3nt: TGTGCCACCACGGAACCCACTAGCGGGAGCTCCTACGAGCAGTACTTC
CDR3aa: CATTEPTSGSSYEQYF
abundance: many
d_gene: TRBD2
v_gene: TRBV24-1
j_gene: TRBJ2-7

CDR3nt: TGCGCCAGCAGCTTGGGACAGGTCGACAATGAGCAGTTCTTC
CDR3aa: CASSLGQVDNEQFF
abundance: many
d_gene: NA
v_gene: TRBV5-1
j_gene: TRBJ2-1

CDR3nt: TGTGCCAGTAGTATCGAGGGGGGTCAGCCCCAGCATTTT
CDR3aa: CASSIEGGQPQHF
abundance: few
d_gene: NA
v_gene: TRBV19
j_gene: TRBJ1-5

CDR3nt: TGTGCCAGCAGTGAGTTAAACACTGAAGCTTTCTTT
CDR3aa: CASSELNTEAFF
abundance: NA
d_gene: NA
v_gene: TRBV25-1
j_gene: TRBJ1-1

CDR3nt: TGTGCCAGCCACGCCGGGGATGAAAAACTGTTTTTT
CDR3aa: CASHAGDEKLFF
abundance: many
d_gene: NA
v_gene: TRBV6-5
j_gene: TRBJ1-4

CDR3nt: TGTGCCAGCAGTGAAGCAGGGAACACTGAAGCTTTCTTT
CDR3aa: CASSEAGNTEAFF
abundance: many
d_gene: NA
v_gene: TRBV6-1
j_gene: TRBJ1-1

CDR3nt: TGCGCCAGCAGCTTAGGGACTAGCGGGAGTACTTACGAGCAGTACTTC
CDR3aa: CASSLGTSGSTYEQYF
abundance: NA
d_gene: TRBD2
v_gene: TRBV5-1
j_gene: TRBJ2-7

CDR3nt: TGCAGTGCTTCCGACGGACTGGGAAAGACCCAGTACTTC
CDR3aa: CSASDGLGKTQYF
abundance: many
d_gene: NA
v_gene: TRBV20-1
j_gene: TRBJ2-5

CDR3nt: TGCGCCAGCAGCTTGGATTTGGGATTCCAAGAGACCCAGTACTTC
CDR3aa: CASSLDLGFQETQYF
abundance: many
d_gene: NA
v_gene: TRBV5-1
j_gene: TRBJ2-5

CDR3nt: TGTGCCAGCAGCCACCGGCTAGCGGTAACCGGGGAGCTGTTTTTT
CDR3aa: CASSHRLAVTGELFF
abundance: many
d_gene: TRBD2
v_gene: TRBV14
j_gene: TRBJ2-2

CDR3nt: TGCGCCAGCAGCGTTTTAAGCGGACCCTACAATGAGCAGTTCTTC
CDR3aa: CASSVLSGPYNEQFF
abundance: many
d_gene: NA
v_gene: TRBV5-1
j_gene: TRBJ2-1

CDR3nt: TGTGCCAGCAGTAACCGGGACAGGGGTGTCCACGAGCAGTACTTC
CDR3aa: CASSNRDRGVHEQYF
abundance: many
d_gene: TRBD1
v_gene: TRBV12-3/TRBV12-4
j_gene: TRBJ2-7

CDR3nt: TGTGCCAGCAGCTTAGGGGGGGGTTGGAACACTGAAGCTTTCTTT
CDR3aa: CASSLGGGWNTEAFF
abundance: many
d_gene: NA
v_gene: TRBV7-8
j_gene: TRBJ1-1

CDR3nt: TGTGCCACCAGCCTCCGTAACAATGAGCAGTTCTTC
CDR3aa: CATSLRNNEQFF
abundance: many
d_gene: NA
v_gene: TRBV15
j_gene: TRBJ2-1

CDR3nt: TGTGCCAGCAGCCGGGACAGGGGCATCTATGGCTACACCTTC
CDR3aa: CASSRDRGIYGYTF
abundance: NA
d_gene: TRBD1
v_gene: TRBV12-3/TRBV12-4
j_gene: TRBJ1-2

CDR3nt: TGTGCCAGCTCACCACCGGGGGAAACAGTGGGCTATGGCTACACCTTC
CDR3aa: CASSPPGETVGYGYTF
abundance: many
d_gene: NA
v_gene: TRBV18
j_gene: TRBJ1-2

CDR3nt: TGTGCCAGCAGCTCGGACAGGGTCGCTGATACGCAGTATTTT
CDR3aa: CASSSDRVADTQYF
abundance: few
d_gene: TRBD1
v_gene: TRBV11-2
j_gene: TRBJ2-3

CDR3nt: TGTGCCAGCAGGGAGACAGAGAACTCCTACGAGCAGTACTTC
CDR3aa: CASRETENSYEQYF
abundance: many
d_gene: NA
v_gene: TRBV2
j_gene: TRBJ2-7

CDR3nt: TGCAGCGTTGGGACTTTCAATCAGCCCCAGCATTTT
CDR3aa: CSVGTFNQPQHF
abundance: NA
d_gene: NA
v_gene: TRBV29-1
j_gene: TRBJ1-5

CDR3nt: TGCGCCAGCAGCTTGGATAGGGGGCAGATCGAGCAGTACTTC
CDR3aa: CASSLDRGQIEQYF
abundance: many
d_gene: TRBD1
v_gene: TRBV5-1
j_gene: TRBJ2-7

CDR3nt: TGCAGTGCTAGAGTTCACACCTATACGCAGTATTTT
CDR3aa: CSARVHTYTQYF
abundance: many
d_gene: NA
v_gene: TRBV20-1
j_gene: TRBJ2-3

CDR3nt: TGCGCCAGCAGCTTGACTAGCGGGAGTCCCTACGAGCAGTACTTC
CDR3aa: CASSLTSGSPYEQYF
abundance: many
d_gene: TRBD2
v_gene: TRBV5-1
j_gene: TRBJ2-7

CDR3nt: TGCAGTGCTAGAGGGCTGCGGGACTCGAGAGATCTAGCCAAAAACATTCAGTACTTC
CDR3aa: CSARGLRDSRDLAKNIQYF
abundance: NA
d_gene: NA
v_gene: TRBV20-1
j_gene: TRBJ2-4

CDR3nt: TGTGCCAGCACCCCTACCCTATCGCCCTACGAGCAGTACTTC
CDR3aa: CASTPTLSPYEQYF
abundance: many
d_gene: NA
v_gene: TRBV7-2
j_gene: TRBJ2-7

CDR3nt: TGCGCCAGCAGCTTGGACAGGGCGAGCACAGATACGCAGTATTTT
CDR3aa: CASSLDRASTDTQYF
abundance: many
d_gene: NA
v_gene: TRBV5-1
j_gene: TRBJ2-3

CDR3nt: TGTGCCAGCAGCTTAGGAACTAGCCATGAGCAGTTCTTC
CDR3aa: CASSLGTSHEQFF
abundance: many
d_gene: NA
v_gene: TRBV7-2
j_gene: TRBJ2-1